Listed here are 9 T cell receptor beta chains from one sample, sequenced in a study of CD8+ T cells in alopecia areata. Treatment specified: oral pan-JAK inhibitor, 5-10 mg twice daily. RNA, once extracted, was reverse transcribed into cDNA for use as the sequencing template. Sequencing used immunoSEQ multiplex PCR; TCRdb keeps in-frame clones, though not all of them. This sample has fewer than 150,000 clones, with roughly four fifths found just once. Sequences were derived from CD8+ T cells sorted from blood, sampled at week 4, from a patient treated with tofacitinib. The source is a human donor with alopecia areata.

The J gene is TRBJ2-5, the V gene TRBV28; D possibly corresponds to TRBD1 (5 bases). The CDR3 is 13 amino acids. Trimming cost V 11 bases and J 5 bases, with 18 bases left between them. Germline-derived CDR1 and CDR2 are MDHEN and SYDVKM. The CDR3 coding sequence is TGTGCCGACAGACACGTACGGGTGGAGACCCAGTACTTC. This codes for CADRHVRVETQYF.

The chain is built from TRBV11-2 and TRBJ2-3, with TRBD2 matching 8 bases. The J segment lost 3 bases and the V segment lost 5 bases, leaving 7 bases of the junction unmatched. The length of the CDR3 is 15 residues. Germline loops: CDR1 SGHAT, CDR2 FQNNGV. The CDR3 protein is CASSRRGDETDTQYF. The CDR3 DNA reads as TGTGCCAGCAGCCGGCGGGGGGACGAGACAGATACGCAGTATTTT.

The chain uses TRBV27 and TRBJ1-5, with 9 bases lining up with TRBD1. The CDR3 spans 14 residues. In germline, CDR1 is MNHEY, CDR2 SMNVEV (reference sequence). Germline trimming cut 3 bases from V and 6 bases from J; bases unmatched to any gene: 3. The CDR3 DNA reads TGTGCCAGCAGTTTCGGGACAGGGACTCAGCCCCAGCATTTT. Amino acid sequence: CASSFGTGTQPQHF.

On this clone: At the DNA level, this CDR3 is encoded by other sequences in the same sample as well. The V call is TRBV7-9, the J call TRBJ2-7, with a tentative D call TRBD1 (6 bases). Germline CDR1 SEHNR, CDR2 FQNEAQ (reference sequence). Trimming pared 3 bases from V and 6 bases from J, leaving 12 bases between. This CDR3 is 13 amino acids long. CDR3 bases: TGTGCCAGCAGCTTCCCTCAGGGGAGCGAGCAGTACTTC. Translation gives CASSFPQGSEQYF.

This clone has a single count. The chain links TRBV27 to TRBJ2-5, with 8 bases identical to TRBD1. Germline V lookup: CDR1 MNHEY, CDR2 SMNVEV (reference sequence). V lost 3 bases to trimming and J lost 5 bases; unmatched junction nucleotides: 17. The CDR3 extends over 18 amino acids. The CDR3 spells CASSLFGQGAENRETQYF. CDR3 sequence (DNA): TGTGCCAGCAGTTTGTTTGGCCAGGGGGCCGAGAATAGGGAGACCCAGTACTTC.

The CDR3 sequence is CASSQASGAGYEQYF. As DNA, the CDR3 is TGCGCCAGCAGCCAAGCGTCGGGGGCTGGCTACGAGCAGTACTTC. V is TRBV4-3 and J is TRBJ2-7, with D perhaps given as TRBD1 or TRBD2 (6 bases each). CDR3 size: 15 residues. V was trimmed by 1 base and J by 3 bases, leaving 13 bases between them. CDR1 and CDR2 (germline): LGHNA, YSLEER.

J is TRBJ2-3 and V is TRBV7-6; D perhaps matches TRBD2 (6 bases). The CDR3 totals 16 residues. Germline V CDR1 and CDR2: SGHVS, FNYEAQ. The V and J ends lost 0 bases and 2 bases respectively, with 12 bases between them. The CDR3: CASSLATWGDTDTQYF. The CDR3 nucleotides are TGTGCCAGCAGCTTAGCTACGTGGGGGGACACAGATACGCAGTATTTT.

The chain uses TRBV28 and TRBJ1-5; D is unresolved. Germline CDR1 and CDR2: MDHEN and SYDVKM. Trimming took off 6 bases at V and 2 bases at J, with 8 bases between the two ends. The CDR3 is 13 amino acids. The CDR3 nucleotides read TGTGCCAGCAGCCAAACAGGCAATCAGCCCCAGCATTTT. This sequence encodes CASSQTGNQPQHF.

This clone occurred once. The CDR3 bases are TGTGCCAGCAGCCAAGATACACTAGCGGGGGTCGGCGAGACCCAGTACTTC. Encoded protein: CASSQDTLAGVGETQYF. J is TRBJ2-5 and V is TRBV4-2, with 11 bases matching TRBD2. J gave up 5 bases and V 0 bases, and 8 bases lay outside the gene matches. Germline V lookup: CDR1 LGHNA, CDR2 YNFKEQ. The CDR3 consists of 17 residues.